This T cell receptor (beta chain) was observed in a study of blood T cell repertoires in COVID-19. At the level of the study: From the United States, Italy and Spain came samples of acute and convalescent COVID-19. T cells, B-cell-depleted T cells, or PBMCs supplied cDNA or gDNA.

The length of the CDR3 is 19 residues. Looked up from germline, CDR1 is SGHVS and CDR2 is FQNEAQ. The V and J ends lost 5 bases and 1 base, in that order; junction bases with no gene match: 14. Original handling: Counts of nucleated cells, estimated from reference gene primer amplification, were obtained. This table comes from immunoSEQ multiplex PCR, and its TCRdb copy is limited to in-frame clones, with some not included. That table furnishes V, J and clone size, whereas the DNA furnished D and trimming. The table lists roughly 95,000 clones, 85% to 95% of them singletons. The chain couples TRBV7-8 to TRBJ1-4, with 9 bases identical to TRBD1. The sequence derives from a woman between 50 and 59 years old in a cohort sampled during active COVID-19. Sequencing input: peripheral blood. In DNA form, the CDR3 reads TGTGCCAGCAGCCCAGGCCTCCTCCGGACAGGGGAAACTAATGAAAAACTGTTTTTT. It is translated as CASSPGLLRTGETNEKLFF.